This record covers a single T cell receptor (beta chain). The data belong to a study of T cell responses to AZD1222 COVID-19 vaccine. Measured with immunoSEQ multiplex PCR; TCRdb has only the in-frame clones, and not every one. Of over 45,000 clones in the sample, 89% were seen once. The CDR3 spans 15 residues. V lost 3 bases and J lost 1; bases outside the gene matches: 4. Germline values: CDR1 SGHAT, CDR2 FQNNGV. The V and J genes are TRBV11-2 and TRBJ2-7; 9 positions agree with TRBD2. This receptor was identified in an adult who received the AZD1222 COVID-19 vaccine. Here the sequenced sample was peripheral blood, taken 28 days after the second AZD1222 dose. The CDR3 nucleotides read TGTGCCAGCAGCTTCCGGCTAGCGGGGTCCTACGAGCAGTACTTC. Protein product: CASSFRLAGSYEQYF. The full variable domain, its missing parts supplied by reference TRBV11-2 and TRBJ2-7, is EAGVAQSPRYKIIEKRQSVAFWCNPISGHATLYWYQQILGQGPKLLIQFQNNGVVDDSQLPKDRFSAERLKGVDSTLKIQPAKLEDSAVYLCASSFRLAGSYEQYFGPGTRLTVT.